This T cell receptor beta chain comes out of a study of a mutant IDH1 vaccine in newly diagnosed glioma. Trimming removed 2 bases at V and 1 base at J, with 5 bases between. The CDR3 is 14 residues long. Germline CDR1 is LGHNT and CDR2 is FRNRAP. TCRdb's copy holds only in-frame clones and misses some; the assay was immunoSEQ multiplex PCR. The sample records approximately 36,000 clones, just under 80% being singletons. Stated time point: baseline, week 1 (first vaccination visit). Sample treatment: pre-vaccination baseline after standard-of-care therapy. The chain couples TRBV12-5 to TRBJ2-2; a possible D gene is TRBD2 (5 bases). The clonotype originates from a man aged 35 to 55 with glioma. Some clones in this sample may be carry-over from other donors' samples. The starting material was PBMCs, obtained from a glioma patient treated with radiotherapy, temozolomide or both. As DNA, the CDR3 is TGTGCTAGTGGTTTGCGGGAGAACACCGGGGAGCTGTTTTTT. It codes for CASGLRENTGELFF.